This TCR beta chain is drawn from a study of T cells in women clearing cervical HPV infection. Study-wide background: Control women cleared a single incident HPV16 infection within 12 months. HLA type could not be excluded as a confounder.

As regards this clone: As yet, its antigen is unknown.

The study, taken as a whole, reports: Richness differences could reflect unmeasured T-cell content per sample. Repertoire richness, not evenness, was significantly elevated in CIN3+ cases versus controls.

TCRdb's copy holds only in-frame clones and misses some; the assay was immunoSEQ multiplex PCR. The sample has about 8,400 clones. The sequence derives from a woman aged 18 to 75 with a cervical HPV16 infection that either progressed to CIN3+ or cleared (not recorded which). Sequencing was done on a sample of blood buffy coat.

The CDR3 bases that were read are TGTGCCAGCTCACCATTTGCAGGGGGAATCGACGATGGT. Residues: CASSPFAGGIDDG. The CDR3, in full, reads CASSPFAGGIDDGQYF. This chain connects TRBV18 to TRBJ2-4; 7 bases map to TRBD1. Coverage ceases 3 residues before the CDR3 finishes, and the germline J gene fills in the end. Germline assignment: CDR1 KGHSH and CDR2 LQKENI. The CDR3 sequence is 16 residues long.